This T cell receptor (beta chain) was captured by sequencing in a study of blood T cell repertoires in COVID-19. Study-wide background: Specimens from acute and convalescent COVID-19 originated in the United States, Italy and Spain. Sample material is recorded as cDNA or gDNA derived from T cells, B-cell-depleted T cells, or PBMCs.

The CDR3 has 15 amino acids. V was pared by 4 bases and J by 1 base, with 3 bases of the junction left unmatched. Germline loops: CDR1 LGHNA, CDR2 YNFKEQ. Under the authors' procedure: Amplifying reference gene primers gave estimates of nucleated cell counts. Generated by immunoSEQ multiplex PCR, the TCRdb table keeps only in-frame clones and is missing some. From that table come the V and J calls and clone size; the DNA was used to work out D and trimming. Of hundreds of thousands of clones listed, about four fifths were seen once; the top ten hold 4.5% to 6.5%. The TCR originated in a man older than 75 with acute or convalescent COVID-19. The gene calls are TRBV4-2 and TRBJ2-3; 9 positions agree with TRBD2. The sequenced sample was peripheral blood. The CDR3 sequence: CASSPAGGGTDTQYF. The CDR3 DNA is TGTGCCAGCAGCCCAGCGGGGGGCGGCACAGATACGCAGTATTTT.